One sample yielded the 2 T cell receptor beta chains listed below, sequenced in a study of T cells in Graves' hyperthyroidism and ophthalmopathy (dated by TCRdb to 2018 to 2020). Library method: multiplex PCR. The sequencer listed for this sample is Illumina HiSeq 2000. Amplification of TCR beta CDR3 regions was carried out from RNA transcripts. For the first round of RT-PCR on the TCR CDR3, the HTBI primer set was used together with the Qiagen OneStep RT-PCR kit. TCRdb reran the public reads through fastp at Q25 and MiXCR, keeping productive beta chains. Rows with a matching CDR3 protein are joined into one entry that keeps the most common DNA and genes. The table for this sample lists around 280,000 distinct CDR3 sequences; around 13% of them were counted only once. The ten largest clones capture approximately 7.9% of the sample. Sequenced: blood. These receptors all come from a woman aged 40 to 50 with Graves' hyperthyroidism.

This clonotype was seen at least ten times. This chain links TRBV11-2 with TRBJ1-2; no definite D call. V was shortened by 1 base and J by 11 bases, with 17 bases between the two germline ends. The germline gives CDR1 SGHAT, CDR2 FQNNGV. CDR3 length equals 14 residues. The CDR3 sequence: CASSLGSRLSHYTF. The CDR3, as DNA: TGTGCCAGCAGCTTAGGTTCCAGACTTTCTCATTACACCTTC.

This clonotype was seen many times. V is TRBV6-1 and J is TRBJ1-1; D is uncertain. This CDR3 contains 14 residues. V lost 2 bases to trimming and J lost 0 bases, with 7 bases between them. The germline CDR1 and CDR2 sequences are MNHNS and SASEGT. This CDR3 reads CASSERGMNTEAFF. The CDR3 nucleotides read TGTGCCAGCAGTGAAAGAGGCATGAACACTGAAGCTTTCTTT.